These 32 T cell receptor beta chains share one sample of origin, sequenced in a study of OX40 agonist ivuxolimab in advanced cancers. Data came from immunoSEQ multiplex PCR; TCRdb stores just in-frame clones and leaves some out. The sample includes around 69,000 clones, roughly nine tenths of them seen just once. The source was CD4+ or CD8+ T cells sorted from blood, collected in a trial of the OX40 agonist ivuxolimab. These receptor sequences come from an adult with an advanced solid tumor such as melanoma, head and neck, liver or kidney cancer.

V is TRBV27 and J is TRBJ1-1; the match to TRBD1 covers 8 bases. The length of the CDR3 is 15 residues. Germline assignment: CDR1 MNHEY and CDR2 SMNVEV (reference sequence). V was clipped by 6 bases and J by 6 bases; unmatched bases: 12. The CDR3 region has the DNA TGTGCCAGCAGATTAGTTCAGGACAGGGACGCTGAAGCTTTCTTT. As protein: CASRLVQDRDAEAFF.

The V call is TRBV7-9, the J call TRBJ2-4, with 7 bases matching TRBD1. This CDR3 contains 16 residues. Trimming removed 4 bases from V and 8 bases from J; junction bases left unmatched: 14. CDR1 is SEHNR, CDR2 FQNEAQ, per germline (reference sequence). In DNA, the CDR3 is TGTGCCAGCAGCTCAAAGTCCCTAGGGGGCCAGGACATTCAGTACTTC. It encodes CASSSKSLGGQDIQYF.

The chain is built from TRBV7-8 and TRBJ2-3, with D possibly being TRBD2 (5 bases). Germline V gene data show CDR1 as SGHVS and CDR2 as FQNEAQ. The CDR3 spans 16 residues. Deletions cut 0 bases from V and 4 bases from J, with 14 bases between. The CDR3 nucleotides read TGTGCCAGCAGCTTAGCGATAGGGAGTAGGGCAGATACGCAGTATTTT. It codes for CASSLAIGSRADTQYF.

The chain combines TRBV11-3 with TRBJ1-1; D is undetermined. V was pared by 0 bases and J by 3 bases, with 11 bases between. The CDR3 contains 15 residues. Germline CDR1 and CDR2: SGHNT and YENEEA. The CDR3 DNA is TGTGCCAGCAGCTTAGATTCAGAAAGGTACACTGAAGCTTTCTTT. The encoded protein is CASSLDSERYTEAFF.

The CDR3 sequence is CASSTYLEGNSHGYTF. Here the CDR3 DNA reads TGTGCCAGCAGCACTTACCTAGAGGGGAACAGTCATGGCTACACCTTC. V gene TRBV7-9 combines with J gene TRBJ1-2; a weak D match, TRBD1 (5 bases). The germline CDR1 and CDR2 sequences are SEHNR and FQNEAQ (reference sequence). There are 16 residues in the CDR3. Trimming cost V 5 bases and J 6 bases, with 22 bases left between them.

The rearrangement links TRBV14 to TRBJ2-5, with D perhaps being TRBD1 or TRBD2 (6 bases each). The CDR3 has 15 residues. Germline values: CDR1 SGHDN, CDR2 FVKESK. Trimming cost V 1 base and J 5 bases, with 14 bases left between them. In DNA form, the CDR3 reads TGTGCCAGCAGCCAAGCGAGGGGGGCAAGCGAGACCCAGTACTTC. This sequence encodes CASSQARGASETQYF.

The rearrangement uses TRBV9 and TRBJ1-1, with TRBD1 as a possible D gene (5 bases). Germline V gene data show CDR1 as SGDLS and CDR2 as YYNGEE. The CDR3 loop spans 12 amino acids. Trimming took 5 bases from V and 5 from J, leaving 10 bases between them. The chain's CDR3 is CASSRGETEAFF. The CDR3 region has the DNA TGTGCCAGCAGTAGGGGAGAAACTGAAGCTTTCTTT.

With respect to this clone: At one boundary the junction diverges from the germline segment, which might be a read error. This chain joins TRBV29-1 and TRBJ1-2, with D unresolved. The germline V gene has CDR1 SQVTM and CDR2 ANQGSEA. The CDR3 consists of 11 residues. In DNA, the CDR3 is TGCAGCGTTGAAATACTCCTCGGCTACGCCTTC. Protein: CSVEILLGYAF.

The chain joins TRBV7-9 to TRBJ1-5; TRBD1 might be the D (5 bases). CDR3 size: 14 residues. Germline loops: CDR1 SEHNR, CDR2 FQNEAQ (reference sequence). V was shortened by 5 bases and J by 6 bases, with 14 bases between the two germline ends. In DNA, the CDR3 is TGTGCCAGCAGCCGTGTGGAGGGGACTCAGCCCCAGCATTTT. Translating it yields CASSRVEGTQPQHF.

This sequence joins TRBV14 and TRBJ2-7, with TRBD2 matching over 10 bases. Germline V lookup: CDR1 SGHDN, CDR2 FVKESK. V gave up 3 bases and J gave up 1 base; unmatched junction bases: 6. The CDR3 contains 16 residues. The DNA of the CDR3 is TGTGCCAGCAGCCATGAAAGGACTAGCGGATCCTACGAGCAGTACTTC. It is translated as CASSHERTSGSYEQYF.

The chain combines TRBV7-9 with TRBJ1-3; D gene uncertain. CDR3 size: 13 residues. V was cut by 8 bases and J by 6 bases, with 14 bases left in between. Germline V CDR1 and CDR2: SEHNR, FQNEAQ (reference sequence). CDR3 bases: TGTGCCAGCGACTGGAGCCTCGAAAACACCATATATTTT. This translates into CASDWSLENTIYF.

This chain joins TRBV30 and TRBJ2-7; D may be TRBD1 (5 bases). This CDR3 spans 12 amino acids. V lost 1 base and J 3 bases, leaving 7 bases between the germline ends. Germline V gives CDR1 GTSNPN, CDR2 SVGIG (reference sequence). The CDR3 nucleotides are TGTGCCTGGAGTGAAACAGGCTACGAGCAGTACTTC. Protein: CAWSETGYEQYF.

This chain connects TRBV13 to TRBJ1-2; D is perhaps TRBD1 (6 bases). CDR1 and CDR2 (germline): PRHDT, FYEKMQ (reference sequence). CDR3 length: 14 amino acids. The germline V and J ends were trimmed by 2 bases and 7 bases, with 14 bases remaining between them. The CDR3 region has the DNA TGTGCCAGCAGCTTATATATGGGGGCGGGTGGCTACACCTTC. This encodes CASSLYMGAGGYTF.

The genes are TRBV4-1 and TRBJ2-2; 8 nucleotides match TRBD2. The CDR3 loop spans 17 amino acids. The junction had 13 bases not matched to a gene; V was cut back by 6 bases and J by 4 bases. Germline V gene data show CDR1 as MGHRA and CDR2 as YSYEKL. CDR3 nucleotide sequence: TGCGCCAGCAGTCCTCTCGCGGGGGGCGCGGGCACCGGGGAGCTGTTTTTT. Translating gives CASSPLAGGAGTGELFF.

The chain recombines TRBV6-5 with TRBJ2-6; tentative D call: TRBD2 (5 bases). This CDR3 has 14 amino acids. CDR1 is MNHEY, CDR2 SVGAGI, per germline. The V gene lost 6 bases and the J gene lost 5 bases, with 11 bases spanning the gap. Here the CDR3 reads CASSGELRANVLTF. The CDR3 bases are TGTGCCAGCAGCGGGGAGTTACGGGCCAACGTCCTGACTTTC.

This clone was counted between two and nine times. This sample also contains other DNA sequences that code for the same CDR3. The chain carries TRBV6-5 and TRBJ2-2, with D possibly matching TRBD2 (6 bases). Germline CDR1 is MNHEY and CDR2 is SVGAGI. CDR3 length equals 14 residues. V dropped 2 bases and J dropped 2 bases, with 6 bases sitting between them. The DNA of the CDR3 is TGTGCCAGCAGTTACGGACTAAACACCGGGGAGCTGTTTTTT. Residues: CASSYGLNTGELFF.

The rearrangement uses TRBV27 and TRBJ1-1; D not certain. Deletions cut 4 bases from V and 11 bases from J, with 20 bases between. Germline V CDR1 and CDR2: MNHEY, SMNVEV (reference sequence). This CDR3 spans 14 amino acids. The CDR3 reads CASSYTGPLGEAFF. The CDR3 nucleotides read TGTGCCAGCAGTTACACTGGCCCGCTGGGCGAGGCTTTCTTT.

J is TRBJ1-5 and V is TRBV2, with a tentative D call TRBD1 (5 bases). The V end lost 2 bases, the J end lost 4 bases, and 6 bases lay between the germline ends. CDR1 and CDR2 (germline): SNHLY, FYNNEI. The CDR3 extends over 13 amino acids. CDR3: CASSEWGNQPQHF. As DNA, the CDR3 is TGTGCCAGCAGTGAATGGGGGAATCAGCCCCAGCATTTT.

This sequence joins TRBV19 and TRBJ1-5; possibly TRBD1 for D (6 bases). Germline values: CDR1 LNHDA, CDR2 SQIVND (reference sequence). The CDR3 length is 15 residues. The V and J ends lost 3 bases and 3 bases respectively, with 12 bases between them. CDR3 region: CASSIVSGANQPQHF. The CDR3 DNA sequence: TGTGCCAGTAGTATTGTATCAGGGGCCAATCAGCCCCAGCATTTT.

The chain links TRBV27 to TRBJ1-2; no definite D call. The germline gives CDR1 MNHEY, CDR2 SMNVEV (reference sequence). This CDR3 spans 16 amino acids. With 6 bases removed from V and 3 bases from J, the gap between germline ends came to 20 bases. CDR3 region: CASSNSLEGGDYGYTF. The CDR3 DNA is TGTGCCAGCAGCAACTCCCTCGAGGGAGGTGACTATGGCTACACCTTC.

This clone appeared once. The CDR3 region is CASSPRLAGGPYNEQFF. The CDR3 DNA follows: TGTGCCAGCAGCCCCCGACTAGCGGGGGGCCCCTACAATGAGCAGTTCTTC. The rearrangement links TRBV9 to TRBJ2-1, with 13 nucleotides matching TRBD2. CDR1 is SGDLS and CDR2 is YYNGEE in the germline V gene. The ends lost 4 bases at V and 2 bases at J; junction bases unmatched: 6. The CDR3 loop spans 17 amino acids.

The genes are TRBV6-4 and TRBJ1-2; D remains unclear. The germline V gene encodes CDR1 MRHNA and CDR2 SNTAGT. V lost 6 bases and J lost 5, with 19 bases in between. The CDR3 loop spans 15 amino acids. CDR3 sequence reads: CASSPDSSGGYGYTF. The CDR3 DNA reads TGTGCCAGCAGCCCGGATAGTTCAGGAGGGTATGGCTACACCTTC.

The chain links TRBV19 to TRBJ1-4; no clear D gene. The CDR3 is made up of 15 amino acids. Trimming removed 1 base at V and 0 bases at J, with 6 bases between. CDR1 is LNHDA and CDR2 is SQIVND in the germline V gene (reference sequence). This chain's CDR3 is CASSIGVTTNEKLFF. CDR3 nucleotides: TGTGCCAGTAGTATAGGAGTAACAACTAATGAAAAACTGTTTTTT.

V is TRBV29-1 and J is TRBJ2-2, with TRBD2 identical over 11 bases. V dropped 7 bases and J dropped 0; count of bases not matched to a gene: 7. Per germline, CDR1 SQVTM and CDR2 ANQGSEA. There are 16 residues in the CDR3. The DNA of the CDR3 is TGCAGCGCCCAGGGACTAGCGGACTCGAACACCGGGGAGCTGTTTTTT. Translating gives CSAQGLADSNTGELFF.

The chain couples TRBV5-4 to TRBJ2-5; a weak D match, TRBD2 (5 bases). V dropped 0 bases and J dropped 2 bases, with 11 bases sitting between them. Germline CDR1 is SGHNT and CDR2 is YYREEE (reference sequence). The length of the CDR3 is 15 residues. The CDR3 bases are TGTGCCAGCAGCTTGGCCTTAGCGCCTCAAGAGACCCAGTACTTC. It translates to CASSLALAPQETQYF.

V usage is TRBV4-1 and J usage is TRBJ2-3; TRBD2 matches at 12 bases. The CDR3 runs to 16 residues. CDR1 and CDR2 (germline): MGHRA, YSYEKL. V lost 3 bases to trimming and J lost 7 bases; unmatched junction nucleotides: 8. DNA of the CDR3: TGCGCCAGCAGCCAGGAGGCTAGCGGGGGGGAGCATACGCAGTATTTT. Translated, it gives CASSQEASGGEHTQYF.

The rearrangement joins TRBV6-4 to TRBJ2-3; 7 bases fit TRBD1. CDR1 is MRHNA, CDR2 SNTAGT, per germline. J was trimmed by 2 bases and V by 5 bases; bases with no gene match: 4. The CDR3 contains 14 residues. DNA for the CDR3: TGTGCCAGCAGTACCGACAGGGCCACAGATACGCAGTATTTT. This encodes CASSTDRATDTQYF.

The chain carries TRBV30 and TRBJ2-7; 12 nucleotides match TRBD1. The germline CDR1 and CDR2 sequences are GTSNPN and SVGIG (reference sequence). The CDR3 runs to 17 residues. J was trimmed by 4 bases and V by 3 bases; bases with no gene match: 13. The CDR3, as DNA: TGTGCCTGGAGGGACCCTCGGGACAGGGGGCGCAGGTACGAGCAGTACTTC. Its translation: CAWRDPRDRGRRYEQYF.

This clone was seen once. V usage is TRBV2 and J usage is TRBJ1-1; D gene uncertain. Between the trimmed V and J ends, which lost 1 base and 7 bases, there was a span of 13 bases. The germline gives CDR1 SNHLY, CDR2 FYNNEI. This CDR3 comprises 14 residues. The CDR3 DNA sequence: TGTGCCAGCAGTGAAGAGGCGACAAAAGATGAAGCTTTCTTT. This gives the protein CASSEEATKDEAFF.

The rearrangement uses TRBV27 and TRBJ1-1; tentatively, D is TRBD1 (6 bases). CDR1 and CDR2 from the germline V gene are MNHEY and SMNVEV (reference sequence). The ends were cut back, 5 bases at V and 11 bases at J, with 18 bases in the middle. The CDR3 contains 13 residues. The CDR3 loop is CASSAHRAQVAFF. CDR3 DNA: TGTGCCAGCAGTGCTCACAGGGCACAAGTGGCTTTCTTT.

CDR3 coding DNA: TGCGCCAGCAGCCAAGATCGGGGGTTTGGCGGGGAGCTGTTTTTT. As protein: CASSQDRGFGGELFF. V and J are TRBV4-1 and TRBJ2-2; a weak D match, TRBD2 (6 bases). This CDR3 has 15 amino acids. The germline CDR1 and CDR2 sequences are MGHRA and YSYEKL. Trimming removed 0 bases from V and 7 bases from J, with 12 bases in between.

The CDR3 spells CASSLGTDHYEQYF. The CDR3 DNA sequence: TGTGCCAGCAGCTTGGGGACAGACCACTACGAGCAGTACTTC. V usage is TRBV11-2 and J usage is TRBJ2-7; 7 bases align to TRBD1. The CDR3 is 14 residues long. The junction had 5 bases not matched to a gene; V was cut back by 3 bases and J by 3 bases. Germline CDR1 is SGHAT and CDR2 is FQNNGV.